Below are 30 T cell receptor beta chains sequenced from a single sample in a study of T cells after yellow fever vaccination (dated 2019 in TCRdb). The treatment or condition label on this specimen signifies: live attenuated yellow fever vaccine strain. The library was obtained by 5' RACE. The listed sequencing device is Illumina NovaSeq 6000. In-frame beta chains were kept once TCRdb had trimmed the public reads at Q25 with fastp and called clones with MiXCR. One record per CDR3 amino acid sequence lists the most common genes and DNA. A total of roughly 190,000 distinct CDR3 sequences appear in this sample, 11% of them only once. The top ten hold approximately 34% of the sample. Sequencing used CD8+ T cells sorted from PBMCs, obtained 15 days after the yellow fever booster vaccination. The source is a man between 18 and 35 years old who received the YFV17D yellow fever vaccine.

This clonotype was recorded many times. Here the CDR3 reads CSVEDSGLGPRTDTQYF. In DNA form, the CDR3 reads TGCAGCGTTGAAGATTCCGGCTTAGGGCCCCGCACAGATACGCAGTATTTT. The chain is built from TRBV29-1 and TRBJ2-3; D is undetermined. The V gene lost 0 bases and the J gene lost 1 base, with 17 bases spanning the gap. The CDR3 has 17 amino acids. CDR1 SQVTM and CDR2 ANQGSEA come from the germline V gene.

This clonotype was counted only a few times. This chain uses TRBV23-1 with TRBJ2-4; TRBD1 aligns across 7 bases. TRBV23-1 carries the ORF label, with uncertain function. The V and J ends lost 0 bases and 3 bases, in that order; junction bases with no gene match: 5. The CDR3 consists of 16 residues. For the CDR3, the DNA is TGCGCCAGCAGTCAATCTCGGACAGGACTCAAAAACATTCAGTACTTC. It specifies CASSQSRTGLKNIQYF.

CDR3 protein: CASSLDRANTEAFF. The CDR3 bases are TGTGCCAGTAGTTTGGACAGGGCGAACACTGAAGCTTTCTTT. V gene TRBV19 combines with J gene TRBJ1-1; 8 positions agree with TRBD1. Trimming removed 5 bases from V and 1 base from J; junction bases left unmatched: 3. Germline CDR1 and CDR2: LNHDA and SQIVND (reference sequence). CDR3 length equals 14 residues.

The V call is TRBV12-3 or TRBV12-4, the J call TRBJ2-1; 10 bases map to TRBD2. The CDR3 has 16 residues. Germline trimming cut 6 bases from V and 1 base from J; bases unmatched to any gene: 6. The CDR3 bases are TGTGCCAGCAGATTCGGACTAGCGGTTTCCTACAATGAGCAGTTCTTC. Translated, it gives CASRFGLAVSYNEQFF.

This clonotype was seen more than once but under ten times. V is TRBV6-6 and J is TRBJ1-5, with a weak D call TRBD1 (6 bases). Germline V gives CDR1 MNHNY, CDR2 SVGAGI (reference sequence). Trimming removed 8 bases at V and 6 bases at J, with 17 bases between. CDR3 size: 14 residues. The CDR3 region is CASSTQTGFQPQHF. CDR3 sequence (DNA): TGTGCCAGCTCTACTCAAACAGGGTTTCAGCCCCAGCATTTT.

This chain connects TRBV7-9 to TRBJ2-2; unclear D gene. Germline V gives CDR1 SEHNR, CDR2 FQNEAQ (reference sequence). V lost 1 base and J lost 6, with 6 bases in between. This CDR3 region has 13 residues. The chain's CDR3 is CASSLVGAGELFF. CDR3 nucleotide sequence: TGTGCCAGCAGCTTAGTCGGAGCCGGGGAGCTGTTTTTT. Drawing the rest from reference TRBV7-9 and TRBJ2-2, the complete variable domain is DTGVSQNPRHKITKRGQNVTFRCDPISEHNRLYWYRQTLGQGPEFLTYFQNEAQLEKSRLLSDRFSAERPKGSFSTLEIQRTEQGDSAMYLCASSLVGAGELFFGEGSRLTVL.

This clonotype was seen only a few times. The chain is built from TRBV20-1 and TRBJ2-5; the match to TRBD1 covers 8 bases. Germline V gene data show CDR1 as DFQATT and CDR2 as SNEGSKA (reference sequence). J lost 1 base, V lost 6 bases, and 13 bases had no gene match. This CDR3 region has 16 residues. CDR3 sequence (DNA): TGCAGTGCCCCAGACAGGGGCGCGTCTTTCCAAGAGACCCAGTACTTC. This encodes CSAPDRGASFQETQYF.

This clonotype was recorded at least ten times. The chain couples TRBV12-3 or TRBV12-4 to TRBJ2-5; 7 nucleotides line up with TRBD2. CDR3 length equals 15 residues. Trimming removed 6 bases from V and 7 bases from J; junction bases left unmatched: 14. DNA for the CDR3: TGTGCCAGCAGCCGAACGGGGGGTCGGCGGGGGACCCAGTACTTC. It encodes CASSRTGGRRGTQYF.

The chain has TRBV27 and TRBJ1-4, with 7 bases matching TRBD1. The germline CDR1 and CDR2 sequences are MNHEY and SMNVEV (reference sequence). The trim removed 5 bases at V and 8 bases at J, leaving 11 bases unmatched. The length of the CDR3 is 15 residues. The chain's CDR3 is CASSPSQTGKEKLFF. CDR3 bases: TGTGCCAGCAGTCCATCTCAGACAGGGAAAGAAAAACTGTTTTTT.

This clonotype was counted between two and nine times. J is TRBJ1-5 and V is TRBV19; a weak D match, TRBD1 (5 bases). V lost 5 bases to trimming and J lost 9 bases, with 14 bases between them. Per the germline V gene, CDR1 is LNHDA and CDR2 is SQIVND (reference sequence). CDR3 length: 13 amino acids. The CDR3 protein is CASSGRGGWPQHF. The CDR3 DNA sequence: TGTGCCAGTAGTGGGCGGGGGGGATGGCCCCAGCATTTT.

CDR3: CSVRPGRRAFF. The CDR3 DNA follows: TGCAGCGTTAGGCCTGGTCGGCGAGCTTTCTTT. This chain uses TRBV29-1 with TRBJ1-1, with no clear D. The V gene lost 5 bases and the J gene lost 10 bases, with 14 bases spanning the gap. CDR1 and CDR2 (germline): SQVTM, ANQGSEA. The length of the CDR3 is 11 residues.

This clonotype was observed a handful of times. The chain links TRBV2 to TRBJ2-1; D is possibly TRBD1 (5 bases). CDR1 is SNHLY and CDR2 is FYNNEI in the germline V gene. Trimming removed 2 bases from V and 9 bases from J, with 11 bases in between. CDR3 size: 13 residues. The CDR3 loop is CASSERQRTEQFF. The CDR3 coding sequence is TGTGCCAGCAGTGAACGACAGAGGACTGAGCAGTTCTTC.

This chain joins TRBV12-3 or TRBV12-4 and TRBJ1-6, with a tentative D call TRBD1 (5 bases). Trimming removed 8 bases from V and 7 bases from J, with 9 bases in between. This CDR3 is 12 amino acids long. The CDR3 nucleotides are TGTGCCAGCGAAAAGGGGAATTCACCCCTCCACTTT. This sequence encodes CASEKGNSPLHF.

The chain uses TRBV4-1 and TRBJ1-5; no firm D call. The V end lost 2 bases, the J end lost 7 bases, and 9 bases lay between the germline ends. This CDR3 spans 13 amino acids. The germline CDR1 and CDR2 sequences are MGHRA and YSYEKL. For the CDR3, the DNA is TGCGCCAGCAGCCAAAGTGTAGAACAGCCCCAGCATTTT. Translated: CASSQSVEQPQHF.

CDR3 sequence: CASSPGTASPLHF. The CDR3 bases are TGCGCCAGCAGCCCTGGGACAGCCTCACCCCTCCACTTT. V and J are TRBV4-3 and TRBJ1-6; 7 nucleotides match TRBD1. Germline V gene sequence: CDR1 LGHNA, CDR2 YSLEER. V gave up 4 bases and J gave up 10 bases; unmatched junction bases: 4. The CDR3 is made up of 13 amino acids.

The chain employs TRBV7-2 and TRBJ2-3; D is uncertain. V was clipped by 2 bases and J by 6 bases, with 9 bases between them. The CDR3 consists of 13 residues. The germline gives CDR1 SGHTA, CDR2 FQGNSA. The DNA of the CDR3 is TGTGCCAGCAGCTTACCCTACGTCGATACGCAGTATTTT. Translating it yields CASSLPYVDTQYF.

The chain combines TRBV25-1 with TRBJ2-7; 8 nucleotides align to TRBD2. The germline V gene encodes CDR1 MGHDK and CDR2 SYGVNS. The ends lost 9 bases at V and 3 bases at J; junction bases unmatched: 7. The CDR3 sequence is 13 residues long. CDR3 sequence reads: CASTSGGDYEQYF. CDR3 in DNA: TGTGCCAGTACCTCCGGGGGGGACTACGAGCAGTACTTC.

This clonotype was recorded a few times. The chain has TRBV4-1 and TRBJ2-2, with 7 nucleotides matching TRBD2. This CDR3 is 15 amino acids long. Per the germline V gene, CDR1 is MGHRA and CDR2 is YSYEKL. Trimming at V came to 1 base and at J to 6 bases, leaving 5 bases not matched to a gene. The CDR3: CASSQVGGRAGELFF. CDR3 bases: TGCGCCAGCAGCCAAGTCGGGGGGAGGGCCGGGGAGCTGTTTTTT.

The chain recombines TRBV6-5 with TRBJ2-7; D is undetermined. V dropped 5 bases and J dropped 0 bases, with 11 bases sitting between them. The CDR3 spans 14 residues. Germline values: CDR1 MNHEY, CDR2 SVGAGI. CDR3 protein: CASSVDGLSYEQYV. In DNA, the CDR3 is TGTGCCAGCAGTGTCGACGGGCTCTCCTACGAGCAGTACGTC.

This clonotype was seen a few times. V is TRBV2 and J is TRBJ2-1; a weak D match, TRBD1 (5 bases). CDR1 and CDR2 from the germline V gene are SNHLY and FYNNEI. V lost 4 bases and J lost 0, with 10 bases in between. The CDR3 runs 15 residues. The CDR3 DNA reads as TGTGCCAGCAGTGGAATAGGGGACTCCTACAATGAGCAGTTCTTC. This translates into CASSGIGDSYNEQFF. Complete variable domain (other parts from reference TRBV2 and TRBJ2-1): EPEVTQTPSHQVTQMGQEVILRCVPISNHLYFYWYRQILGQKVEFLVSFYNNEISEKSEIFDDQFSVERPDGSNFTLKIRSTKLEDSAMYFCASSGIGDSYNEQFFGPGTRLTVL.

This clonotype was observed a few times. The CDR3 DNA reads TGTGCCAGCAGCTTATCTCCAGGGGAAAACCCCACGATGTCCGGGGAGCTGTTTTTT. Its translation: CASSLSPGENPTMSGELFF. The chain joins TRBV7-3 to TRBJ2-2; D possibly corresponds to TRBD1 (6 bases). Germline V CDR1 and CDR2: SGHTA, FQGTGA. The ends were cut back, 2 bases at V and 6 bases at J, with 25 bases in the middle. This CDR3 region has 19 residues.

This chain joins TRBV28 and TRBJ2-3, with TRBD2 as a possible D gene (6 bases). CDR3 length: 14 residues. Trimming removed 2 bases at V and 3 bases at J, with 9 bases between. Germline CDR1 reads MDHEN; CDR2 reads SYDVKM. Here the CDR3 reads CASSLERATDTQYF. The CDR3 nucleotides are TGTGCCAGCAGTTTAGAGCGGGCTACAGATACGCAGTATTTT.

This clonotype was detected only a few times. The chain links TRBV20-1 to TRBJ2-3; D is unresolved. V shed 3 bases and J shed 2 bases, with 18 bases lying between them. The CDR3 spans 16 residues. Germline V CDR1 and CDR2: DFQATT, SNEGSKA (reference sequence). CDR3: CSASYGGSPYTDTQYF. Here the CDR3 DNA reads TGCAGTGCTAGTTATGGTGGATCCCCATACACAGATACGCAGTATTTT.

This clonotype has only a few counts. This chain joins TRBV3-1 and TRBJ2-1; 7 bases are shared with TRBD2. Germline V gene sequence: CDR1 LGHDT, CDR2 YNNKEL (reference sequence). The CDR3 length is 16 residues. Losses at the gene ends were 4 bases for V and 2 bases for J; bases not matched to a gene: 8. The DNA of the CDR3 is TGTGCCAGCAGCCTGGACTTTGGGGGGGCCTACAATGAGCAGTTCTTC. Translation: CASSLDFGGAYNEQFF.

This clonotype was detected only a few times. The chain couples TRBV6-2 or TRBV6-3 to TRBJ2-1; no firm D call. The CDR3 sequence is 15 residues long. Trimming cost V 0 bases and J 0 bases, with 6 bases left between them. Looked up from germline, CDR1 is MNHEY and CDR2 is SVGEGT. The CDR3 spells CASSYSSSSYNEQFF. The CDR3 bases are TGTGCCAGCAGTTACTCCAGCAGCTCCTACAATGAGCAGTTCTTC.

This clonotype showed up just a few times. CDR3 coding DNA: TGTGCCAGCAGCGCAGGGGCTGGACTAGCCTCCCCCCGCCACGAGCAGTACGTC. Translation gives CASSAGAGLASPRHEQYV. This chain joins TRBV7-9 and TRBJ2-7; the match to TRBD2 covers 8 bases. The CDR3 consists of 18 residues. Germline CDR1 reads SEHNR; CDR2 reads FQNEAQ (reference sequence). The ends lost 5 bases at V and 5 bases at J; junction bases unmatched: 20.

This rearrangement joins TRBV2 to TRBJ2-2; 8 nucleotides match TRBD2. CDR3 length: 15 amino acids. V lost 4 bases, J lost 4 bases, and 5 bases stayed unmatched. Germline V gene sequence: CDR1 SNHLY, CDR2 FYNNEI. The CDR3 nucleotides read TGTGCCAGCAGTGGACGGGGGGGCCTCACCGGGGAGCTGTTTTTT. Its translation is CASSGRGGLTGELFF.

This clonotype has only a few counts. The rearrangement links TRBV7-2 to TRBJ1-1; D gene unclear. Per the germline V gene, CDR1 is SGHTA and CDR2 is FQGNSA. This CDR3 is 13 amino acids long. V gave up 5 bases and J gave up 5 bases, with 12 bases separating them. The CDR3 reads CASSPAGETEAFF. For the CDR3, the DNA is TGTGCCAGCAGCCCCGCGGGTGAGACTGAAGCTTTCTTT.

This chain joins TRBV4-2 and TRBJ2-5, with 9 nucleotides matching TRBD1. This CDR3 spans 14 amino acids. V lost 4 bases and J lost 6; bases outside the gene matches: 6. The germline V gene encodes CDR1 LGHNA and CDR2 YNFKEQ. The CDR3 DNA reads as TGTGCCAGCAGCCTAGGACAGGGGCTACAGACCCAGTACTTC. Amino acids: CASSLGQGLQTQYF.

This clonotype was detected ten times or more. The genes are TRBV5-1 and TRBJ2-5, with TRBD2 identical over 9 bases. The CDR3 is 15 amino acids. Germline CDR1 SGHRS, CDR2 YFSETQ. V lost 7 bases to trimming and J lost 5 bases; unmatched junction nucleotides: 12. The CDR3 bases are TGCGCCAGCGGACCGACTAGCGGTAACCTGGAGACCCAGTACTTC. Translating it yields CASGPTSGNLETQYF.